This T cell receptor beta chain was identified in a study of T cells in Graves' hyperthyroidism and ophthalmopathy. Amplification yielded TCR beta CDR3 regions, with RNA transcripts as the source. TCR CDR3 regions were first amplified by RT-PCR with HTBI primers. Each CDR3 protein gets one entry after TCRdb re-called the multiplex PCR reads with MiXCR. The table includes over 450,000 distinct CDR3 sequences, roughly 18% detected once. This CDR3 has 15 amino acids. Germline V lookup: CDR1 DFQATT, CDR2 SNEGSKA (reference sequence). V gave up 1 base and J gave up 1 base, with 12 bases separating them. Worth noting for this clonotype: Its antigen is not known.

The study's findings and limits: Ophthalmopathy was predicted by the model a median of about 6.5 months ahead of onset. Ophthalmopathy was told apart from stable hyperthyroidism by a 13 V-J model.

For ophthalmopathy patients, the Clinical Activity Score was at least 3 and the NOSPECS grade at least 4; duration was under 3 months. A patient was excluded if there was uncontrolled infection, other autoimmune disease, pregnancy or lactation. The TCR originated in a woman between 18 and 29 years old with Graves' ophthalmopathy. The sequenced material came from blood. V usage is TRBV20-1 and J usage is TRBJ2-3; no definite D call. This chain's CDR3 is CSARVSGAGTDTQYF. In DNA, the CDR3 is TGCAGTGCTAGAGTTTCAGGTGCGGGCACAGATACGCAGTATTTT.